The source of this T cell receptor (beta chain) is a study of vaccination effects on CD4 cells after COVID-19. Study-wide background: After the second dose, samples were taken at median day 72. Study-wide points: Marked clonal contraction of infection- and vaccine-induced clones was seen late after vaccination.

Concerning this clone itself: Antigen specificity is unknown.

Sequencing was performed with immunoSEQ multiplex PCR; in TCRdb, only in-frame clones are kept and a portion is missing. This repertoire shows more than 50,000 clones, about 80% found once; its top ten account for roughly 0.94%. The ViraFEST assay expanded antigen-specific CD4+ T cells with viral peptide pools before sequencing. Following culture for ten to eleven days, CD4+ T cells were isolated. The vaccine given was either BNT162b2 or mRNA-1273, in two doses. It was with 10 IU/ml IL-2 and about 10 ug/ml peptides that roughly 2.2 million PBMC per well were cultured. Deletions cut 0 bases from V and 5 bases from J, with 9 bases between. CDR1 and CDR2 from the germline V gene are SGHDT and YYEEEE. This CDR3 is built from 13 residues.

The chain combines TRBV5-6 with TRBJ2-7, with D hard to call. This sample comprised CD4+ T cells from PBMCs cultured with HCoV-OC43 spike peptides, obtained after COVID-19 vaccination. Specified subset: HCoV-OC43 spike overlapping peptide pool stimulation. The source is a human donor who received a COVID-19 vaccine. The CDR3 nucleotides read TGTGCCAGCAGCTTGGTTACGGTCAACGAGCAGTACGTC. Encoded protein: CASSLVTVNEQYV.